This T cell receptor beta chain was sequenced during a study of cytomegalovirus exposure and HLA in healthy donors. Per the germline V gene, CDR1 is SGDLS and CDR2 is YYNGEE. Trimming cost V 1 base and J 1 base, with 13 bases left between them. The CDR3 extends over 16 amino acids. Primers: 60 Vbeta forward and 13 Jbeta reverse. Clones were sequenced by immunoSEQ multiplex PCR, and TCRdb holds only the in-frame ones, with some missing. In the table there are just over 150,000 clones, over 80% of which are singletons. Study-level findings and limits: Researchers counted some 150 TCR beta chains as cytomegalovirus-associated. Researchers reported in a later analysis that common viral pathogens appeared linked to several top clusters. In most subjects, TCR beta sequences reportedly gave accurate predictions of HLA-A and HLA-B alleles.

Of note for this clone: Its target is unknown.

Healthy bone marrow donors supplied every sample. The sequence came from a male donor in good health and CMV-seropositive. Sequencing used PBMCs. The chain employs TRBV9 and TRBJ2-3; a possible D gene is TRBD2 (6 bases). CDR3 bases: TGTGCCAGCAGCGTACCCTCTGGAGGGGGCACAGATACGCAGTATTTT. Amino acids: CASSVPSGGGTDTQYF.